This is a list of T cell receptor beta chains from one sample in a study of beta chain features in type 1 diabetes. The data were produced by immunoSEQ multiplex PCR, yet TCRdb's version contains in-frame clones alone and is incomplete. This table holds about 28,000 clones, less than 75% found once. Sequencing was carried out using Tregs from blood. These receptors were obtained from a woman aged 25 to 39 with type 1 diabetes. Each CDR3 is given with its conserved first and last residue. D genes are given only for firm matches. A row's size may be missing; if present it is once, few, many or a size class.

TRBJ2-2	TRBD2	few	TRBV5-1	CASSLTPGLAGYAYTGELFF	TGCGCCAGCAGCTTGACGCCGGGACTAGCGGGTTACGCATATACCGGGGAGCTGTTTTTT
TRBJ2-5	NA	NA	TRBV5-1	CASSPTQEAQYF	TGCGCCAGCAGCCCCACCCAAGAGGCCCAGTACTTC
TRBJ2-7	TRBD2	NA	TRBV28	CASSLSSSGLYEQYF	TGTGCCAGCAGTTTATCCTCTAGCGGGCTCTACGAGCAGTACTTC
TRBJ2-1	TRBD1	NA	TRBV6-1	CASSEADRAYNEQFF	TGTGCCAGCAGTGAAGCTGACAGGGCATACAATGAGCAGTTCTTC
TRBJ2-7	NA	NA	TRBV18	CASSLQGSYDEQYF	TGTGCCAGCTCACTCCAGGGTTCTTATGACGAGCAGTACTTC
TRBJ1-5	NA	few	TRBV19	CASNRQSNQPQHF	TGTGCCAGTAATCGACAGAGCAATCAGCCCCAGCATTTT
TRBJ2-7	TRBD2	NA	TRBV5-1	CASSFSGGSSYEQYF	TGCGCCAGCAGCTTTTCGGGAGGAAGCTCCTACGAGCAGTACTTC
TRBJ1-1	NA	NA	TRBV6-6	CASSYQVIEAFF	TGTGCCAGCAGTTACCAGGTGATTGAAGCTTTCTTT
TRBJ1-4	NA	NA	TRBV7-9	CASSLMWAGDEKLFF	TGTGCCAGCAGCTTAATGTGGGCCGGGGATGAAAAACTGTTTTTT
TRBJ1-2	NA	NA	TRBV6-5	CASSSGRGYTF	TGTGCCAGCAGCTCTGGGCGTGGCTACACCTTC
TRBJ2-5	NA	NA	TRBV23-1	CASSQFKRGSAQETQYF	TGCGCCAGCAGTCAATTCAAGCGCGGATCAGCCCAAGAGACCCAGTACTTC
TRBJ2-7	NA	once	TRBV5-1	CASSLSGSSYEQYF	TGCGCCAGCAGCTTGTCAGGTAGCTCCTACGAGCAGTACTTC
TRBJ2-7	TRBD2	NA	TRBV5-1	CASRPTSGTPYEQYF	TGCGCCAGCAGACCGACTAGCGGGACCCCCTACGAGCAGTACTTC
TRBJ1-1	NA	NA	TRBV7-9	CASRSQGSEAFF	TGTGCCAGCAGATCACAGGGATCTGAAGCTTTCTTT
TRBJ1-2	NA	NA	TRBV5-1	CASSLDRSYGYTF	TGCGCCAGCAGCTTAGACAGGTCCTATGGCTACACCTTC
TRBJ2-7	NA	NA	TRBV10-2	CASSDAGNSYEQYF	TGCGCCAGCAGTGATGCGGGGAACTCCTACGAGCAGTACTTC
TRBJ2-1	NA	NA	TRBV7-3	CASSLVADNYNEQFF	TGTGCCAGCAGCTTAGTAGCGGATAATTACAATGAGCAGTTCTTC
TRBJ2-1	NA	once	TRBV7-2	CASSFGANRYNEQFF	TGTGCCAGCAGCTTTGGGGCGAACCGATACAATGAGCAGTTCTTC
TRBJ1-2	NA	NA	TRBV5-1	CASSVGHDYGYTF	TGCGCCAGCAGCGTCGGACACGACTATGGCTACACCTTC
TRBJ1-3	TRBD1	NA	TRBV7-8	CASSYGTGTGNTIYF	TGTGCCAGCAGCTATGGGACAGGGACTGGAAACACCATATATTTT
TRBJ2-7	TRBD1	few	TRBV5-1	CASRKTGGNYEQYF	TGCGCCAGCAGAAAGACAGGGGGGAATTACGAGCAGTACTTC
TRBJ2-3	NA	NA	TRBV2	CASSEISGGGTDTQYF	TGTGCCAGCAGTGAAATATCGGGGGGCGGCACAGATACGCAGTATTTT
TRBJ2-1	NA	NA	TRBV15	CATSRVGDYNEQFF	TGTGCCACCAGCAGAGTAGGGGACTACAATGAGCAGTTCTTC
TRBJ2-5	TRBD1	NA	TRBV28	CASSLDRGYQETQYF	TGTGCCAGCAGTTTGGACAGGGGGTACCAAGAGACCCAGTACTTC
TRBJ2-4	NA	NA	TRBV5-1	CASSSQGNDGNIQYF	TGCGCCAGCAGCTCCCAGGGGAACGATGGGAACATTCAGTACTTC
TRBJ1-4	NA	once	TRBV19	CASSAATNEKLFF	TGTGCCAGTAGTGCTGCGACTAATGAAAAACTGTTTTTT
TRBJ2-2	TRBD2	once	TRBV11-1	CASSLLRTSGTNTGELFF	TGTGCCAGCAGCCTACTCCGGACTAGCGGGACCAACACCGGGGAGCTGTTTTTT
TRBJ2-1	TRBD2	NA	TRBV5-1	CASSLASGRDNEQFF	TGCGCCAGCAGCTTGGCTAGCGGGAGGGACAATGAGCAGTTCTTC
TRBJ1-1	NA	NA	TRBV28	CASSLMMGSTEAFF	TGTGCCAGCAGTTTAATGATGGGGAGCACTGAAGCTTTCTTT
TRBJ2-3	NA	NA	TRBV4-1	CASSQGGLWDTQYF	TGCGCCAGCAGCCAGGGCGGGCTTTGGGATACGCAGTATTTT
TRBJ2-3	TRBD2	NA	TRBV9	CACSVASGSDTQYF	TGTGCCTGCAGCGTGGCTAGCGGGAGTGATACGCAGTATTTT
TRBJ1-1	TRBD1	NA	TRBV6-5	CASSRQGLNTEAFF	TGTGCCAGCAGCCGACAGGGCCTGAACACTGAAGCTTTCTTT
TRBJ1-1	TRBD1	NA	TRBV18	CASSPPGQGRNTEAFF	TGTGCCAGCTCACCACCGGGACAGGGGCGGAACACTGAAGCTTTCTTT
TRBJ1-4	NA	NA	TRBV5-1	CASSPLRGAEKLFF	TGCGCCAGCAGCCCATTACGGGGGGCCGAAAAACTGTTTTTT
TRBJ2-5	TRBD2	NA	TRBV19	CASSPLAGVWEQYF	TGTGCCAGTAGTCCCCTAGCGGGAGTTTGGGAGCAGTACTTC
TRBJ2-2	TRBD1	NA	TRBV4-1	CASSQGQGANTGELFF	TGCGCCAGCAGCCAAGGACAGGGGGCGAACACCGGGGAGCTGTTTTTT
TRBJ1-3	TRBD1	NA	TRBV5-1	CASSLSTGVSGNTIYF	TGCGCCAGCAGCTTGAGCACAGGGGTATCTGGAAACACCATATATTTT
TRBJ2-1	NA	few	TRBV4-2	CASSRSGGGTYNEQFF	TGTGCCAGCAGCCGCTCTGGAGGGGGCACCTACAATGAGCAGTTCTTC
TRBJ2-7	TRBD2	NA	TRBV19	CASSAGGYEQYF	TGTGCCAGCTCAGCGGGAGGGTACGAGCAGTACTTC